This record covers a single T cell receptor beta chain. This entry is derived from a study of blood T cell repertoires in COVID-19. Study at large: Donors in the United States, Italy and Spain gave samples during acute or convalescent COVID-19. Sources were T cells, B-cell-depleted T cells, or PBMCs; the material itself was cDNA or gDNA.

In the original workflow: How many nucleated cells were present was estimated from reference gene primer amplification. Generated by immunoSEQ multiplex PCR, the TCRdb table keeps only in-frame clones and is missing some. That table furnishes V, J and clone size, whereas the DNA furnished D and trimming. The sample shows about 140,000 clones, about 80% of them seen only once. The ends lost 8 bases at V and 5 bases at J; junction bases unmatched: 12. The germline CDR1 and CDR2 sequences are SNHLY and FYNNEI. The CDR3 loop spans 15 amino acids. The receptor was derived from a woman between 55 and 75 years old with acute or convalescent COVID-19. Specimen: peripheral blood. The chain links TRBV2 to TRBJ2-7, with TRBD1 matching 10 bases. The CDR3 here is CASSPPGQGNHEQYF. DNA for the CDR3: TGTGCCAGCTCCCCCCCGGGACAGGGGAACCACGAGCAGTACTTC.